One sample yielded the 19 T cell receptor beta chains listed below, sequenced in a study of blood T cell repertoires in COVID-19. Data came from immunoSEQ multiplex PCR; TCRdb stores just in-frame clones and leaves some out. The sample lists under 250,000 clones, about 82% occurring once. Material: peripheral blood. Receptors originate from an elderly woman with COVID-19, enrolled during active disease.

Note on this clone: Distinct nucleotide sequences in the sample also encode this CDR3. This chain uses TRBV7-2 with TRBJ1-5; D perhaps matches TRBD1 (6 bases). Trimming pared 1 base from V and 3 bases from J, leaving 7 bases between. The CDR3 loop spans 14 amino acids. Germline V gene lookup returns CDR1 SGHTA and CDR2 FQGNSA. The CDR3 sequence: CASSLGTVNQPQHF. The CDR3 region has the DNA TGTGCCAGCAGCTTAGGGACAGTCAATCAGCCCCAGCATTTT.

The chain has TRBV18 and TRBJ1-6; 7 positions agree with TRBD1. This CDR3 is 16 amino acids long. Losses at the gene ends were 0 bases for V and 6 bases for J; bases not matched to a gene: 5. Germline values: CDR1 KGHSH, CDR2 LQKENI. DNA of the CDR3: TGTGCCAGCTCACCACCCTCGGGACAGAGTAATTCACCCCTCCACTTT. This gives the protein CASSPPSGQSNSPLHF.

This rearrangement joins TRBV7-2 to TRBJ2-7, with 11 bases matching TRBD2. The germline V gene encodes CDR1 SGHTA and CDR2 FQGNSA. The CDR3 extends over 15 amino acids. J lost 2 bases, V lost 4 bases, and 4 bases had no gene match. The chain's CDR3 is CASSSRLAGPYEQYV. CDR3 sequence (DNA): TGTGCCAGCAGCTCAAGACTAGCGGGGCCCTACGAGCAGTACGTC.

This clone was observed a few times. The chain links TRBV19 to TRBJ1-5, with 7 bases lining up with TRBD1. V dropped 7 bases and J dropped 3; count of bases not matched to a gene: 6. CDR3 length: 14 residues. Germline assignment: CDR1 LNHDA and CDR2 SQIVND (reference sequence). The CDR3 reads CASTVTGSNQPQHF. The CDR3 DNA is TGTGCCAGTACCGTGACAGGGTCCAATCAGCCCCAGCATTTT.

This clone came up once. The chain has TRBV2 and TRBJ2-5, with 9 bases fitting TRBD1. The CDR3 totals 14 residues. Per the germline V gene, CDR1 is SNHLY and CDR2 is FYNNEI. Losses at the gene ends were 6 bases for V and 5 bases for J; bases not matched to a gene: 7. The CDR3 DNA reads TGTGCCAGCAGAACGGGACAGGGAGGCGAGACCCAGTACTTC. Its translation is CASRTGQGGETQYF. The variable domain in full, with the rest retrieved from reference TRBV2 and TRBJ2-5, is EPEVTQTPSHQVTQMGQEVILRCVPISNHLYFYWYRQILGQKVEFLVSFYNNEISEKSEIFDDQFSVERPDGSNFTLKIRSTKLEDSAMYFCASRTGQGGETQYFGPGTRLLVL.

This chain uses TRBV5-1 with TRBJ1-4; TRBD1 agrees at 7 bases. The CDR3 length is 15 residues. The junction had 4 bases not matched to a gene; V was cut back by 1 base and J by 4 bases. Germline V gives CDR1 SGHRS, CDR2 YFSETQ. The CDR3 DNA reads TGCGCCAGCAGCTTGTCTACAGGGGTTAATGAAAAACTGTTTTTT. It is translated as CASSLSTGVNEKLFF.

The chain joins TRBV5-1 to TRBJ2-7; 7 nucleotides align to TRBD1. The V gene end was trimmed by 2 bases and the J gene end by 0 bases; junction bases not matched to a gene: 2. The germline CDR1 and CDR2 sequences are SGHRS and YFSETQ. The CDR3 has 14 residues. This CDR3 reads CASSFRTGSYEQYF. Here the CDR3 DNA reads TGCGCCAGCAGCTTCAGGACAGGCTCCTACGAGCAGTACTTC. Full variable domain (missing parts from reference TRBV5-1 and TRBJ2-7): KAGVTQTPRYLIKTRGQQVTLSCSPISGHRSVSWYQQTPGQGLQFLFEYFSETQRNKGNFPGRFSGRQFSNSRSEMNVSTLELGDSALYLCASSFRTGSYEQYFGPGTRLTVT.

The chain combines TRBV6-2 or TRBV6-3 with TRBJ2-1; 8 bases are a match to TRBD1. The ends lost 4 bases at V and 2 bases at J; junction bases unmatched: 4. Germline V gene lookup returns CDR1 MNHEY and CDR2 SVGEGT. The CDR3 totals 15 residues. The CDR3 region has the DNA TGTGCCAGCAGTTTGGGACAGGTGACCTACAATGAGCAGTTCTTC. This gives the protein CASSLGQVTYNEQFF.

V is TRBV6-6 and J is TRBJ1-2; D uncertain. From germline, CDR1 is MNHNY and CDR2 SVGAGI (reference sequence). V dropped 2 bases and J dropped 1 base, with 8 bases sitting between them. This CDR3 comprises 14 residues. The CDR3 DNA reads TGTGCCAGCAGTTACCCGGGAGGTAACTATGGCTACACCTTC. This codes for CASSYPGGNYGYTF.

The chain joins TRBV28 to TRBJ1-4; 10 bases fit TRBD1. The germline gives CDR1 MDHEN, CDR2 SYDVKM. V lost 6 bases and J lost 8; bases outside the gene matches: 9. The CDR3 is 15 amino acids. CDR3 residues: CASRGTGARWEKLFF. Here the CDR3 DNA reads TGTGCCAGCAGGGGGACAGGGGCCAGGTGGGAAAAACTGTTTTTT.

The genes are TRBV5-1 and TRBJ1-1; D unresolved. V was shortened by 5 bases and J by 3 bases, with 14 bases between the two germline ends. The CDR3 is made up of 14 amino acids. Germline loops: CDR1 SGHRS, CDR2 YFSETQ. CDR3 amino acids: CASRSGGGDTEAFF. CDR3 nucleotides: TGCGCCAGCAGGAGTGGTGGCGGGGACACTGAAGCTTTCTTT. Looking up the rest from reference TRBV5-1 and TRBJ1-1 gives the full variable domain: KAGVTQTPRYLIKTRGQQVTLSCSPISGHRSVSWYQQTPGQGLQFLFEYFSETQRNKGNFPGRFSGRQFSNSRSEMNVSTLELGDSALYLCASRSGGGDTEAFFGQGTRLTVV.

The chain links TRBV19 to TRBJ1-5, with D possibly matching TRBD1 (5 bases). The CDR3 loop spans 13 amino acids. With 4 bases removed from V and 11 bases from J, the gap between germline ends came to 15 bases. Germline assignment: CDR1 LNHDA and CDR2 SQIVND (reference sequence). This CDR3 is CASSTILGGAQHF. CDR3 coding DNA: TGTGCCAGTAGTACCATACTTGGAGGGGCCCAGCATTTT.

Only a few counts were recorded for this clone. The V gene is TRBV5-4, the J gene TRBJ1-2; D unresolved. Trimming took 1 base from V and 5 from J, leaving 9 bases between them. Germline loops: CDR1 SGHNT, CDR2 YYREEE (reference sequence). The CDR3 has 13 residues. The CDR3 reads CASSLPGSYGYTF. DNA for the CDR3: TGTGCCAGCAGCTTGCCGGGGAGTTATGGCTACACCTTC.

This chain connects TRBV5-8 to TRBJ1-5; D remains unclear. V lost 0 bases, J lost 10 bases, and 20 bases lay in between. CDR1 and CDR2 from the germline V gene are SGHTS and YDEGEE. CDR3 length equals 16 residues. The DNA of the CDR3 is TGTGCCAGCAGCTTGGTTGGAGACCAAGGTATCAGCCCCCAGCATTTT. Amino acids: CASSLVGDQGISPQHF.

J is TRBJ1-3 and V is TRBV27; the D gene is possibly TRBD1 (5 bases). Germline CDR1 is MNHEY and CDR2 is SMNVEV (reference sequence). This CDR3 comprises 16 residues. The V and J ends lost 0 bases and 5 bases respectively, with 14 bases between them. The CDR3 DNA reads as TGTGCCAGCAGTTTATCTGGCCTCCAGGACAGAAACACCATATATTTT. Its translation is CASSLSGLQDRNTIYF.

This clone was picked up one time. The CDR3 nucleotides read TGTGCCAGCAGCTTGGGACAGATTACTTCCTACGAGCAGTACTTC. Its protein is CASSLGQITSYEQYF. J is TRBJ2-7 and V is TRBV11-2; 7 positions agree with TRBD1. The J segment lost 1 base and the V segment lost 3 bases, leaving 6 bases of the junction unmatched. The CDR3 is 15 residues long. Germline V lookup: CDR1 SGHAT, CDR2 FQNNGV.

The genes are TRBV28 and TRBJ2-3; D is unclear. The CDR3 sequence is 17 residues long. V lost 0 bases to trimming and J lost 0 bases, with 13 bases between them. Per the germline V gene, CDR1 is MDHEN and CDR2 is SYDVKM. CDR3 loop: CASSLWKQSTSTDTQYF. Written as DNA, the CDR3 is TGTGCCAGCAGTTTATGGAAACAGTCTACTAGCACAGATACGCAGTATTTT.

V gene TRBV5-4 combines with J gene TRBJ1-6; 10 bases fit TRBD1. The CDR3 spans 15 residues. CDR1 SGHNT and CDR2 YYREEE come from the germline V gene (reference sequence). V gave up 3 bases and J gave up 7 bases; unmatched junction bases: 4. The CDR3 nucleotides are TGTGCCAGCAGCTCACCGGGACAGGGGAATTCACCCCTCCACTTT. The encoded protein is CASSSPGQGNSPLHF.

The chain couples TRBV4-2 to TRBJ1-2, with 7 bases fitting TRBD1. The germline V gene encodes CDR1 LGHNA and CDR2 YNFKEQ. Trimming cost V 4 bases and J 4 bases; bases outside gene matches: 3. This CDR3 is built from 13 residues. The CDR3 nucleotides are TGTGCCAGCAGCCTAGGACAGGCCTATGGCTACACCTTC. It yields the protein CASSLGQAYGYTF.